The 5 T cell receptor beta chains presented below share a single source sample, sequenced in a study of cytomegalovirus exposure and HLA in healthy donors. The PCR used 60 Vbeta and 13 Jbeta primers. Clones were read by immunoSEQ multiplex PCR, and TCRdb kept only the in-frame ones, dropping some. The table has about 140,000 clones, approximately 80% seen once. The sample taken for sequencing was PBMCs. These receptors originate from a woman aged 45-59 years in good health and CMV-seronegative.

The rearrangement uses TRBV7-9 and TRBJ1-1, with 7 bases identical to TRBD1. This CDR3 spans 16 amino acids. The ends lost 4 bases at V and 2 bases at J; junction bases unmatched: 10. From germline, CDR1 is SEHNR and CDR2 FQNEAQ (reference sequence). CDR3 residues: CASSSPGDRTNTEAFF. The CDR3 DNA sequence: TGTGCCAGCAGCTCCCCCGGGGACAGAACTAACACTGAAGCTTTCTTT.

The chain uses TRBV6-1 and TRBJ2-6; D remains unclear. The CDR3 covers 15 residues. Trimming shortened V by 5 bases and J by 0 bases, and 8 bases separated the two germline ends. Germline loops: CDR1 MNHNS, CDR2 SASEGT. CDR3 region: CASSRLSSGANVLTF. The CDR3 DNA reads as TGTGCCAGCAGTCGTCTCAGCTCTGGGGCCAACGTCCTGACTTTC.

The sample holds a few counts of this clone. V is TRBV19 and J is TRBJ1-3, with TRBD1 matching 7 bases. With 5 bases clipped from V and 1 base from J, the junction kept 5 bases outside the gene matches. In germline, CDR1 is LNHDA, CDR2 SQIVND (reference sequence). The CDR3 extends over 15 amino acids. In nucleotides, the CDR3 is TGTGCCAGTAGTGTCGACAGGGATTCTGGAAACACCATATATTTT. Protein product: CASSVDRDSGNTIYF.

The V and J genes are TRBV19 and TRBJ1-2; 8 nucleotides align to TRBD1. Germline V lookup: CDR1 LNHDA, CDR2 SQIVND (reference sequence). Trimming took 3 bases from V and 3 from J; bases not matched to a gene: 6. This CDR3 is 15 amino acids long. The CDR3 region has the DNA TGTGCCAGTAGTATCCCTGGACAGGGTGACTATGGCTACACCTTC. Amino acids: CASSIPGQGDYGYTF.

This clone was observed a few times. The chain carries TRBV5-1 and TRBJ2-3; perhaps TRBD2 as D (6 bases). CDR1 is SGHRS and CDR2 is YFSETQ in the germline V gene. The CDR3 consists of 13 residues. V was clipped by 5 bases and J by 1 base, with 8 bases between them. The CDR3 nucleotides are TGCGCCAGCAGGCCGGGGGGCACAGATACGCAGTATTTT. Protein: CASRPGGTDTQYF. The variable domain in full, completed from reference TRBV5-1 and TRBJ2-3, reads KAGVTQTPRYLIKTRGQQVTLSCSPISGHRSVSWYQQTPGQGLQFLFEYFSETQRNKGNFPGRFSGRQFSNSRSEMNVSTLELGDSALYLCASRPGGTDTQYFGPGTRLTVL.